Presented here are 2 T cell receptor beta chains from one specimen sequenced in a study of cytomegalovirus exposure and HLA in healthy donors. Both 60 Vbeta primers and 13 Jbeta primers went into the PCR. Assay used: immunoSEQ multiplex PCR; TCRdb lists only in-frame clones, some missing. Here the sample spans fewer than 350,000 clones, about 90% being singletons. The source material was PBMCs. These receptor sequences come from a woman younger than 30 in good health and CMV-seronegative.

The V call is TRBV15, the J call TRBJ1-1; D might be TRBD1 (5 bases). This CDR3 spans 14 amino acids. Trimming took 9 bases from V and 4 from J, leaving 18 bases between them. Germline V CDR1 and CDR2: LNHNV, YYDKDF (reference sequence). The CDR3 DNA sequence: TGTGCCACGCACTACGGTGGGGGGAGCACTGAAGCTTTCTTT. Protein product: CATHYGGGSTEAFF.

The chain links TRBV4-2 to TRBJ2-7; perhaps TRBD2 as D (6 bases). CDR1 is LGHNA, CDR2 YNFKEQ, per germline. The CDR3 consists of 14 residues. With 0 bases removed from V and 6 bases from J, the gap between germline ends came to 12 bases. Here the CDR3 DNA reads TGTGCCAGCAGCCAAGATCTGGGGACTGGCGAGCAGTACTTC. The encoded protein is CASSQDLGTGEQYF.